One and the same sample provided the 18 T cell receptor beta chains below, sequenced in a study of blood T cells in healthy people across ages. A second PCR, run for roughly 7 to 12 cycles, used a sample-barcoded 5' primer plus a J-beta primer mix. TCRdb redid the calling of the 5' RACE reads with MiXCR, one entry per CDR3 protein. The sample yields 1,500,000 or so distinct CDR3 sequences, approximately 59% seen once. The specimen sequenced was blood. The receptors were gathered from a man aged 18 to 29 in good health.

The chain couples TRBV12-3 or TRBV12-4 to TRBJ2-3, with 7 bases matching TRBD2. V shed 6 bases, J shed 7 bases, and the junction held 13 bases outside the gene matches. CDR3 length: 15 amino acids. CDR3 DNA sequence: TGTGCCAGCAGCTCTTCGGGGGGTAGGACACATACGCAGTATTTT. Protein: CASSSSGGRTHTQYF.

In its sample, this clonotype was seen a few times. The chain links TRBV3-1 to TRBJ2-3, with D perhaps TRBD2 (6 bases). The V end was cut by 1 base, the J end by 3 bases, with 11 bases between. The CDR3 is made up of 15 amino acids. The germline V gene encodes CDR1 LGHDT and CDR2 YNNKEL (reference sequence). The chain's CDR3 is CASSQVGGLTDTQYF. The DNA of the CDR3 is TGTGCCAGCAGCCAAGTTGGGGGGTTAACAGATACGCAGTATTTT.

The CDR3 reads CASSVKTSGPYEQYF. The CDR3 bases are TGTGCCAGCAGCGTGAAGACTAGCGGGCCCTACGAGCAGTACTTC. The rearrangement joins TRBV9 to TRBJ2-7, with 10 bases aligning to TRBD2. The CDR3 is made up of 15 amino acids. Germline-derived CDR1 and CDR2 are SGDLS and YYNGEE. V trimming: 2 bases; J trimming: 2 bases; junction bases outside the gene matches: 4. Together with reference TRBV9 and TRBJ2-7, the CDR3 gives the full variable domain: DSGVTQTPKHLITATGQRVTLRCSPRSGDLSVYWYQQSLDQGLQFLIQYYNGEERAKGNILERFSAQQFPDLHSELNLSSLELGDSALYFCASSVKTSGPYEQYFGPGTRLTVT.

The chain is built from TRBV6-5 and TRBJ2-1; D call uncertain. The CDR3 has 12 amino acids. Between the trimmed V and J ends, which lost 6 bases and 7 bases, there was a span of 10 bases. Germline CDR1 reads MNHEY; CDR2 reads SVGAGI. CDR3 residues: CASSTTGNEQFF. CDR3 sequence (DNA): TGTGCCAGCAGCACGACTGGAAATGAGCAGTTCTTC.

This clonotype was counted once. The CDR3 reads CASSTPRTSGSIYNEQFF. CDR3 sequence (DNA): TGCGCCAGCAGCACACCCCGTACCAGCGGGAGTATTTACAATGAGCAGTTCTTC. The chain uses TRBV5-1 and TRBJ2-1; TRBD2 agrees at 8 bases. The germline gives CDR1 SGHRS, CDR2 YFSETQ. The CDR3 loop spans 18 amino acids. Germline trimming cut 4 bases from V and 4 bases from J; bases unmatched to any gene: 16.

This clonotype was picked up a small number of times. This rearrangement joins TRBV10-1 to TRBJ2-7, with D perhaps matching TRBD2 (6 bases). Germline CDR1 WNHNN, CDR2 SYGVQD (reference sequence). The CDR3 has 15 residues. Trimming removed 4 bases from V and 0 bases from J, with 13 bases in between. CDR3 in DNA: TGCGCCAGCAGTGGGGAGGAGGTCAGCTCCTACGAGCAGTACTTC. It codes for CASSGEEVSSYEQYF.

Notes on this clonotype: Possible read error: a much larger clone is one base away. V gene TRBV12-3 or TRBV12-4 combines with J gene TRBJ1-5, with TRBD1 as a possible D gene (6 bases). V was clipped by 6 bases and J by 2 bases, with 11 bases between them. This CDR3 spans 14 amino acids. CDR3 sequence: CASSPNRGNQPQHF. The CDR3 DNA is TGTGCCAGCAGCCCGAACAGGGGCAATCAGCCCCAGCATTTT.

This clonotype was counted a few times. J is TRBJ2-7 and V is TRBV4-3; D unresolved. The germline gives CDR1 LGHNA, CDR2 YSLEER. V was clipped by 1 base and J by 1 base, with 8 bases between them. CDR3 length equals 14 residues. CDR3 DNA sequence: TGCGCCAGCAGCCAAGCTCCGAGGTCCTACGAGCAGTACTTC. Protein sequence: CASSQAPRSYEQYF.

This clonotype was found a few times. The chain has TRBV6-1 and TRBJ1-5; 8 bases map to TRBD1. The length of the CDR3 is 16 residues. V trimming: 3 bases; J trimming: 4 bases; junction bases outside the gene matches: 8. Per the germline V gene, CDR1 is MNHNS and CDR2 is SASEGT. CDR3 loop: CASSDFLGTGNQPQHF. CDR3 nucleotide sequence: TGTGCCAGCAGTGACTTCCTCGGGACAGGAAATCAGCCCCAGCATTTT.

CDR3 protein: CSARDLRQSNYGYTF. CDR3 DNA sequence: TGCAGTGCTAGAGATCTGAGACAGTCTAACTATGGCTACACCTTC. This rearrangement joins TRBV20-1 to TRBJ1-2; D might be TRBD1 (5 bases). The V end lost 0 bases, the J end lost 0 bases, and 11 bases lay between the germline ends. The CDR3 is made up of 15 amino acids. The V gene's germline CDR1 is DFQATT and CDR2 SNEGSKA (reference sequence).

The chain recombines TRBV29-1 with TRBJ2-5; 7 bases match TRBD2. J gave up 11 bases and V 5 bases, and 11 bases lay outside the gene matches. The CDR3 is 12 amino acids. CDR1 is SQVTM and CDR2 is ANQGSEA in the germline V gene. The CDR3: CSVRREMYEQYF. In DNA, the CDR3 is TGCAGCGTTAGGCGGGAGATGTATGAGCAGTACTTC.

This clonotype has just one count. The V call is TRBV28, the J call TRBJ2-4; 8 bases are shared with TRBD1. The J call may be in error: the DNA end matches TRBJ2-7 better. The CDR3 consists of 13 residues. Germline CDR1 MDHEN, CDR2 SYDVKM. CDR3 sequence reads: CATDPGQGDEQYF. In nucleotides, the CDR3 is TGTGCCACCGACCCCGGACAGGGAGACGAGCAGTACTTC.

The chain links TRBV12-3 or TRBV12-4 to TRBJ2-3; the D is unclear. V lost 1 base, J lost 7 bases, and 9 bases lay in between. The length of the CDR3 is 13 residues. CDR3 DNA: TGTGCCAGCAGTTTAGGCCTAACGAATACGCAGTATTTT. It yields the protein CASSLGLTNTQYF.

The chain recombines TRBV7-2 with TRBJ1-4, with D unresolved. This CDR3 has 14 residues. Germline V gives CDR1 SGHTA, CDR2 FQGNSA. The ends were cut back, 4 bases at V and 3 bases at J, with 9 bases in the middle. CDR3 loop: CASSSGPANEKLFF. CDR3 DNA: TGTGCCAGCAGCTCCGGCCCCGCTAATGAAAAACTGTTTTTT. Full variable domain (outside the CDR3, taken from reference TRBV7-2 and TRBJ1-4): GAGVSQSPSNKVTEKGKDVELRCDPISGHTALYWYRQSLGQGLEFLIYFQGNSAPDKSGLPSDRFSAERTGGSVSTLTIQRTQQEDSAVYLCASSSGPANEKLFFGSGTQLSVL.

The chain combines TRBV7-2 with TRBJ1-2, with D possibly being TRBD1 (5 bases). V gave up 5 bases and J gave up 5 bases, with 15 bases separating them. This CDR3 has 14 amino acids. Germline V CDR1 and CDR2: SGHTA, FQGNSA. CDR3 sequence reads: CASSPPGEGYGYTF. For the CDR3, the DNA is TGTGCCAGCAGCCCCCCCGGGGAGGGGTATGGCTACACCTTC.

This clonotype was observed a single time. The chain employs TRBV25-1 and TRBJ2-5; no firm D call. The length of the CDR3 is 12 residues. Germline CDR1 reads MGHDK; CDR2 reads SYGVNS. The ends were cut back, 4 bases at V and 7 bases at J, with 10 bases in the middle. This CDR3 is CASSAPPGTQYF. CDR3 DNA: TGTGCCAGCAGTGCCCCGCCAGGGACCCAGTACTTC.

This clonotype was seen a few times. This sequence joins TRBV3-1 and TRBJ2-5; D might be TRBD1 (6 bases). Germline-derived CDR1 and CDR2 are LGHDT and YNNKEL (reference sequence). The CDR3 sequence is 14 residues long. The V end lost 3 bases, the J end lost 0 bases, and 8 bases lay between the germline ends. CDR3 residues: CASSQGAYQETQYF. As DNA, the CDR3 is TGTGCCAGCAGCCAGGGGGCGTACCAAGAGACCCAGTACTTC.

The CDR3 region has the DNA TGTGCCAGCAGTTTATTAGCGGGAAGTCCAGATACGCAGTATTTT. As protein: CASSLLAGSPDTQYF. V usage is TRBV28 and J usage is TRBJ2-3; 8 nucleotides line up with TRBD2. V was clipped by 1 base and J by 4 bases; unmatched bases: 4. CDR1 is MDHEN, CDR2 SYDVKM, per germline. The CDR3 loop spans 15 amino acids. Supplemented by reference TRBV28 and TRBJ2-3, the full variable domain reads DVKVTQSSRYLVKRTGEKVFLECVQDMDHENMFWYRQDPGLGLRLIYFSYDVKMKEKGDIPEGYSVSREKKERFSLILESASTNQTSMYLCASSLLAGSPDTQYFGPGTRLTVL.